This TCR beta chain was identified during a study of CD4 T cells in relation to SARS-CoV-2 and coronaviruses. Study in general: ViraFEST: approximately 10-day antigen culture of PBMCs, then TCR beta CDR3 sequencing.

Comment on this clone: Its antigen is unknown.

Over 80,000 naive or memory CD4+ cells were cultured with CEF peptides for approximately eleven days. Some clones are missing from TCRdb's copy, which holds only in-frame ones; the method was immunoSEQ multiplex PCR. The sample records more than 35,000 clones, over 75% being singletons. Germline CDR1 LGHDT, CDR2 YNNKEL (reference sequence). Deletions cut 1 base from V and 8 bases from J, with 8 bases between. The CDR3 has 12 residues. The rearrangement joins TRBV3-1 (or the pseudogene TRBV3-2) to TRBJ1-1; D is unclear. The sequenced sample consisted of memory CD4+ T cells from PBMCs, cultured in vitro. The sequence derives from an adult with COVID-19. CDR3 protein: CASSQVGKEAFF. CDR3 DNA sequence: TGTGCCAGCAGCCAAGTAGGGAAAGAAGCTTTCTTT.